This entry describes one TCR beta chain. This specimen comes from a study of blood T cells in healthy people across ages. A J-beta primer mix and a sample-barcoded 5' primer were used in a second PCR of roughly 6 to 11 cycles. A single record per CDR3 protein comes from TCRdb applying MiXCR to the 5' RACE reads. This table has more than 500,000 distinct CDR3 sequences, about a quarter appearing once. After removal of 4 bases from V and 5 bases from J, the junction contained 3 bases not matched to a gene. Germline CDR1 DFQATT, CDR2 SNEGSKA (reference sequence). The CDR3 covers 13 residues. These data also formed part of another study, on T cells of mothers and their children.

This TCR was sampled from a boy aged 2-9 years in good health. The sequencing sample was made of blood. The chain recombines TRBV20-1 with TRBJ2-1, with TRBD1 matching 9 bases. Written as DNA, the CDR3 is TGCAGTGCTAAGGACAGGGGCAACAATGAGCAGTTCTTC. Encoded protein: CSAKDRGNNEQFF.